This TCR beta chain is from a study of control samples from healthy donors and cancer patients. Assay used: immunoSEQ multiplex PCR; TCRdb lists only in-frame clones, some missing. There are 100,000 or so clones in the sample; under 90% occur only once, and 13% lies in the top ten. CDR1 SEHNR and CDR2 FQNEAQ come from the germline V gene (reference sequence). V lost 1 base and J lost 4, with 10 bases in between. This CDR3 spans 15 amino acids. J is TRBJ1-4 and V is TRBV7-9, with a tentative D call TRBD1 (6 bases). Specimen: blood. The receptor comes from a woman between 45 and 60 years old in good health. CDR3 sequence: CASSLEPGDNEKLFF. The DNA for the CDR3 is TGTGCCAGCAGCTTAGAACCAGGGGATAATGAAAAACTGTTTTTT.